The sequence of this TCR beta chain was determined in a study of OX40 agonist ivuxolimab in advanced cancers. Looking at the study overall: With a range of roughly 23 to 90, age averaged approximately 54 years, and around 80% were male.

Study results and caveats: More expanded clones were found, on average, in CD8+ than in CD4+ T cells. The study observed clonal expansion of CD4+ and CD8+ blood T cells by week 6 at 0.1 to 3.0 mg/kg.

The V and J ends lost 2 bases and 0 bases respectively, with 4 bases between them. This CDR3 is 13 amino acids long. Germline V gene data show CDR1 as MNHEY and CDR2 as SVGAGI. Sequencing was performed with immunoSEQ multiplex PCR; in TCRdb, only in-frame clones are kept and a portion is missing. Of approximately 62,000 clones listed, 89% are singletons. With regard to this clone: The antigen is not known.

The chain carries TRBV6-5 and TRBJ1-2; D remains ambiguous. The receptor's source is an adult with an advanced solid tumor such as melanoma, head and neck, liver or kidney cancer. Specimen: CD4+ or CD8+ T cells sorted from blood, collected in a trial of the OX40 agonist ivuxolimab. The CDR3 DNA follows: TGTGCCAGCAGTTACGAGACTAACTATGGCTACACCTTC. The encoded protein is CASSYETNYGYTF.